A single sample is the source of the 22 T cell receptor beta chains below, sequenced in a study of cytomegalovirus exposure and HLA in healthy donors. PCR primers comprised 60 Vbeta and 13 Jbeta primers. Method: immunoSEQ multiplex PCR; TCRdb's copy keeps in-frame clones and lacks some. Counted here are around 190,000 clones, roughly 80% occurring once; the ten biggest clones make up less than 4%. Sequencing used PBMCs. The receptor source for this set is a woman aged 25 to 39 in good health and CMV-seropositive.

The chain couples TRBV7-9 to TRBJ1-2; 7 nucleotides line up with TRBD1. CDR1 and CDR2 from the germline V gene are SEHNR and FQNEAQ (reference sequence). Unmatched junction bases numbered 12, after V lost 5 bases and J lost 6 bases. The CDR3 is made up of 15 amino acids. CDR3 in amino acids: CASSAGGGGGNGYTF. CDR3 DNA sequence: TGTGCCAGCAGCGCCGGAGGAGGGGGCGGCAATGGCTACACCTTC.

V is TRBV28 and J is TRBJ2-7, with 9 bases fitting TRBD1. The length of the CDR3 is 14 residues. With 5 bases clipped from V and 5 bases from J, the junction kept 7 bases outside the gene matches. Germline V CDR1 and CDR2: MDHEN, SYDVKM. The CDR3 DNA reads TGTGCCAGCAGTACTACAGGGGGCGCGGACGAGCAGTACTTC. It yields the protein CASSTTGGADEQYF.

The V gene is TRBV11-2, the J gene TRBJ2-1; a possible D gene is TRBD2 (6 bases). Germline V gene data show CDR1 as SGHAT and CDR2 as FQNNGV. The CDR3 has 14 amino acids. With 3 bases removed from V and 9 bases from J, the gap between germline ends came to 15 bases. CDR3 bases: TGTGCCAGCAGCTTGTGGGGGGATGGGGTTGAGCAGTTCTTC. This gives the protein CASSLWGDGVEQFF.

V is TRBV6-6 and J is TRBJ2-7, with D possibly TRBD2 on 5 matching bases. Germline CDR1 MNHNY, CDR2 SVGAGI (reference sequence). CDR3 length: 13 residues. V was clipped by 6 bases and J by 4 bases, with 13 bases between them. CDR3 in amino acids: CASSHGVQYEQYF. The CDR3 coding sequence is TGTGCCAGCAGCCACGGGGTCCAATACGAGCAGTACTTC.

In this sample, this clone turned up a few times. For the CDR3, the DNA is TGCGCCAGCAGTGGGCGGGGGGCCACTGAAGCTTTCTTT. Residues: CASSGRGATEAFF. The V call is TRBV10-2, the J call TRBJ1-1; a weak D match, TRBD1 (6 bases). CDR1 is WSHSY, CDR2 SAAADI, per germline. Trimming removed 4 bases at V and 4 bases at J, with 10 bases between. The CDR3 length is 13 residues.

The chain has TRBV9 and TRBJ2-2; 9 bases match TRBD1. J lost 5 bases, V lost 7 bases, and 3 bases had no gene match. The CDR3 is 13 amino acids. Germline CDR1 is SGDLS and CDR2 is YYNGEE. The CDR3 spells CASGGQGTGELFF. CDR3 coding DNA: TGTGCCAGCGGGGGACAGGGAACCGGGGAGCTGTTTTTT.

This clone came up once. The CDR3 here is CASSYSGTAEEKLFF. CDR3 nucleotides: TGTGCCAGCAGTTACTCCGGGACAGCCGAGGAAAAACTGTTTTTT. This chain links TRBV6-5 with TRBJ1-4; the match to TRBD1 covers 7 bases. Germline CDR1 and CDR2: MNHEY and SVGAGI. Trimming took 0 bases from V and 8 from J; bases not matched to a gene: 6. The CDR3 loop spans 15 amino acids.

In this sample, this clone turned up a few times. The V and J genes are TRBV5-1 and TRBJ2-3; TRBD2 matches at 11 bases. The germline gives CDR1 SGHRS, CDR2 YFSETQ. V gave up 4 bases and J gave up 2 bases; unmatched junction bases: 12. This CDR3 spans 18 amino acids. CDR3 sequence: CASSPTSGSSGYTDTQYF. In DNA form, the CDR3 reads TGCGCCAGCAGCCCCACTAGCGGGAGTTCAGGATACACAGATACGCAGTATTTT.

The chain recombines TRBV6-5 with TRBJ2-1; the match to TRBD2 covers 11 bases. The CDR3 runs 15 residues. CDR1 MNHEY and CDR2 SVGAGI come from the germline V gene. V lost 6 bases, J lost 3 bases, and 4 bases stayed unmatched. The CDR3 coding sequence is TGTGCCAGCAGGTTCGGGACTAGCGGCTACAATGAGCAGTTCTTC. Translation gives CASRFGTSGYNEQFF.

V and J are TRBV28 and TRBJ2-7; 7 bases line up with TRBD2. The CDR3 has 13 amino acids. J gave up 5 bases and V 6 bases, and 7 bases lay outside the gene matches. Germline CDR1 reads MDHEN; CDR2 reads SYDVKM. The CDR3 DNA follows: TGTGCCAGCAGCGTGGCGGGAGTGGACGAGCAGTACTTC. Protein product: CASSVAGVDEQYF.

The chain combines TRBV28 with TRBJ1-4; 7 bases align to TRBD1. Germline-derived CDR1 and CDR2 are MDHEN and SYDVKM. The CDR3 length is 13 residues. Losses at the gene ends were 5 bases for V and 7 bases for J; bases not matched to a gene: 4. Here the CDR3 DNA reads TGTGCCAGCAGTCGACAGGGATCTGAAAAACTGTTTTTT. Translating it yields CASSRQGSEKLFF.

This clone has more than one count but fewer than ten. The chain couples TRBV10-3 to TRBJ1-1; the D is unclear. V was trimmed by 0 bases and J by 1 base, leaving 6 bases between them. CDR1 ENHRY and CDR2 SYGVKD come from the germline V gene. The CDR3 has 14 amino acids. This CDR3 reads CAISESARNTEAFF. The CDR3 bases are TGTGCCATCAGTGAGTCGGCTCGGAACACTGAAGCTTTCTTT.

This clone has only one observation. The rearrangement joins TRBV29-1 to TRBJ1-2; D is unclear. Trimming shortened V by 3 bases and J by 4 bases, and 9 bases separated the two germline ends. Germline V lookup: CDR1 SQVTM, CDR2 ANQGSEA. The CDR3 is 12 residues long. The CDR3 reads CSVDWATYGYTF. The CDR3 DNA follows: TGCAGCGTTGACTGGGCCACCTATGGCTACACCTTC.

This clone was detected only a few times. The chain is built from TRBV4-1 and TRBJ1-5; 10 bases line up with TRBD1. This CDR3 is 15 amino acids long. CDR1 and CDR2 (germline): MGHRA, YSYEKL. With 1 base clipped from V and 5 bases from J, the junction kept 2 bases outside the gene matches. CDR3 loop: CASSQVGQGDQPQHF. CDR3 nucleotide sequence: TGCGCCAGCAGCCAAGTCGGACAGGGGGATCAGCCCCAGCATTTT.

V gene TRBV14 combines with J gene TRBJ2-7; TRBD2 might be the D (6 bases). The CDR3 totals 13 residues. Germline V lookup: CDR1 SGHDN, CDR2 FVKESK. Trimming removed 3 bases at V and 0 bases at J, with 6 bases between. The CDR3 DNA sequence: TGTGCCAGCAGCCACGGGAGCTCCTACGAGCAGTACTTC. It specifies CASSHGSSYEQYF.

This chain uses TRBV5-1 with TRBJ2-1, with D perhaps matching TRBD2 (6 bases). The CDR3 has 14 residues. V was trimmed by 2 bases and J by 7 bases, leaving 13 bases between them. Germline V gene lookup returns CDR1 SGHRS and CDR2 YFSETQ. The DNA of the CDR3 is TGCGCCAGCAGCTTCGGAGGGAGAGAGAATGAGCAGTTCTTC. As protein: CASSFGGRENEQFF.

The chain recombines TRBV6-1 with TRBJ2-1, with 9 bases matching TRBD1. The CDR3 is 15 amino acids. V lost 2 bases, J lost 7 bases, and 6 bases stayed unmatched. Germline values: CDR1 MNHNS, CDR2 SASEGT. The CDR3 DNA is TGTGCCAGCAGTGAACCGACAGGGGGGTGGAATGAGCAGTTCTTC. Its protein product is CASSEPTGGWNEQFF.

The rearrangement links TRBV11-2 to TRBJ1-5, with a tentative D call TRBD1 (6 bases). The ends were cut back, 5 bases at V and 7 bases at J, with 12 bases in the middle. CDR3 length equals 13 residues. Germline lookup yields CDR1 SGHAT and CDR2 FQNNGV. The CDR3 is CASSPGETQPQHF. The CDR3 DNA sequence: TGTGCCAGCAGCCCAGGGGAAACCCAGCCCCAGCATTTT.

This chain joins TRBV11-3 and TRBJ1-4; perhaps TRBD1 as D (6 bases). V lost 5 bases to trimming and J lost 8 bases, with 18 bases between them. The germline V gene encodes CDR1 SGHNT and CDR2 YENEEA. The CDR3 runs 15 residues. The CDR3 is CASSPTQGSEEKLFF. CDR3 DNA: TGTGCCAGCAGCCCCACACAGGGCTCCGAGGAAAAACTGTTTTTT.

V usage is TRBV28 and J usage is TRBJ2-5; a possible D gene is TRBD1 (5 bases). The length of the CDR3 is 13 residues. Between the trimmed V and J ends, which lost 6 bases and 2 bases, there was a span of 10 bases. Per germline, CDR1 MDHEN and CDR2 SYDVKM. This chain's CDR3 is CASRPGFQETQYF. The CDR3 nucleotides are TGTGCCAGCAGACCAGGGTTTCAAGAGACCCAGTACTTC.

The V and J genes are TRBV7-9 and TRBJ2-5, with 7 bases identical to TRBD1. This CDR3 region has 14 residues. V was pared by 6 bases and J by 5 bases, with 9 bases of the junction left unmatched. CDR1 and CDR2 (germline): SEHNR, FQNEAQ (reference sequence). The CDR3 coding sequence is TGTGCCAGCAGGTTAAACAGGGGCCCTGAGACCCAGTACTTC. This codes for CASRLNRGPETQYF. The variable domain in full, with the rest retrieved from reference TRBV7-9 and TRBJ2-5, is DTGVSQNPRHKITKRGQNVTFRCDPISEHNRLYWYRQTLGQGPEFLTYFQNEAQLEKSRLLSDRFSAERPKGSFSTLEIQRTEQGDSAMYLCASRLNRGPETQYFGPGTRLLVL.

The chain carries TRBV28 and TRBJ2-3; 13 bases match TRBD2. The CDR3 consists of 18 residues. The ends lost 2 bases at V and 0 bases at J; junction bases unmatched: 5. Per the germline V gene, CDR1 is MDHEN and CDR2 is SYDVKM. CDR3 nucleotide sequence: TGTGCCAGCAGTTTAACGACTAGCGGGGGGTCTAGCACAGATACGCAGTATTTT. Its translation: CASSLTTSGGSSTDTQYF.